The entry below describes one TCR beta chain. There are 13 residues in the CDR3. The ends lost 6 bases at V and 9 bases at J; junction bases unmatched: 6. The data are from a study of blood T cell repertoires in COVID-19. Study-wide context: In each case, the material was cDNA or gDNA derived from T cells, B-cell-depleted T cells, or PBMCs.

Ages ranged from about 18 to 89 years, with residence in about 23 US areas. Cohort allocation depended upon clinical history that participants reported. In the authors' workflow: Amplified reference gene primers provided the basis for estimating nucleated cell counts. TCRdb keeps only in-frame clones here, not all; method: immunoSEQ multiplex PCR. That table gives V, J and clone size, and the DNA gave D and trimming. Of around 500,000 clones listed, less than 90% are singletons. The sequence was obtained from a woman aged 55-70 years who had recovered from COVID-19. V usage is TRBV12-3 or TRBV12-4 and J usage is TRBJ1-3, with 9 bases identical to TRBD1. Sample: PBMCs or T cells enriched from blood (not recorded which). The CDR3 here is CASSYGQGSTIYF. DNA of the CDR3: TGTGCCAGCAGCTACGGACAGGGGAGCACCATATATTTT.